Listed here are 16 T cell receptor beta chains from one sample, sequenced in a study of blood T cell repertoires in COVID-19. Produced via immunoSEQ multiplex PCR; TCRdb's table is partial and in-frame only. The sample lists 270,000 or so clones; about 89% were seen once. The sample consisted of peripheral blood. Receptor source: a woman aged 40 to 49 who had recovered from COVID-19.

This chain joins TRBV5-1 and TRBJ2-1; TRBD2 aligns across 9 bases. The J segment lost 6 bases and the V segment lost 4 bases, leaving 5 bases of the junction unmatched. Germline values: CDR1 SGHRS, CDR2 YFSETQ. The CDR3 has 14 residues. This CDR3 is CASSPGTSINEQFF. DNA for the CDR3: TGCGCCAGCAGCCCCGGGACTAGCATCAATGAGCAGTTCTTC.

This clone was observed once. CDR3 region: CASSMRTGPVTGNTIYF. CDR3 DNA sequence: TGTGCCAGTAGTATGCGGACAGGTCCGGTAACTGGAAACACCATATATTTT. The chain combines TRBV19 with TRBJ1-3, with 7 bases fitting TRBD1. Germline CDR1 and CDR2: LNHDA and SQIVND (reference sequence). CDR3 size: 17 residues. J gave up 2 bases and V 3 bases, and 10 bases lay outside the gene matches.

The chain recombines TRBV12-3 or TRBV12-4 with TRBJ1-5; D remains unclear. Trimming removed 3 bases at V and 4 bases at J, with 7 bases between. This CDR3 is 13 amino acids long. CDR3 sequence: CASSFMENQPQHF. In nucleotides, the CDR3 is TGTGCCAGCAGTTTTATGGAGAATCAGCCCCAGCATTTT.

The chain joins TRBV2 to TRBJ2-2; 7 nucleotides align to TRBD2. Trimming took 6 bases from V and 2 from J; bases not matched to a gene: 9. Germline values: CDR1 SNHLY, CDR2 FYNNEI. The CDR3 consists of 16 residues. The CDR3 spells CASSHGASGNTGELFF. The CDR3 DNA reads TGTGCCAGCAGCCACGGGGCTAGCGGTAACACCGGGGAGCTGTTTTTT.

The chain couples TRBV2 to TRBJ2-2; 7 nucleotides align to TRBD1. Germline CDR1 and CDR2: SNHLY and FYNNEI. The CDR3 covers 13 residues. V lost 9 bases to trimming and J lost 0 bases; unmatched junction nucleotides: 1. The CDR3 nucleotides are TGTGCCAGGGGGACAGCGAACACCGGGGAGCTGTTTTTT. Protein: CARGTANTGELFF.

This chain uses TRBV28 with TRBJ2-3; TRBD2 is a possible D gene (6 bases). The CDR3 covers 16 residues. V was clipped by 4 bases and J by 4 bases, with 18 bases between them. Germline CDR1 and CDR2: MDHEN and SYDVKM. CDR3 protein: CASSSPSAQSADTQYF. DNA for the CDR3: TGTGCCAGCAGTTCCCCTAGCGCGCAATCGGCAGATACGCAGTATTTT.

This chain joins TRBV4-1 and TRBJ2-3; maybe TRBD2 (5 bases). The germline CDR1 and CDR2 sequences are MGHRA and YSYEKL. CDR3 length: 14 amino acids. The V and J ends lost 1 base and 4 bases respectively, with 9 bases between them. The CDR3 DNA sequence: TGCGCCAGCAGCCAAGGAGGGAAGGCAGATACGCAGTATTTT. This translates into CASSQGGKADTQYF.

This chain links TRBV2 with TRBJ1-6; 7 bases map to TRBD1. With 5 bases clipped from V and 8 bases from J, the junction kept 9 bases outside the gene matches. The CDR3 sequence is 15 residues long. The germline CDR1 and CDR2 sequences are SNHLY and FYNNEI. CDR3 loop: CASSPATGADSPLHF. The CDR3 DNA follows: TGTGCCAGCAGTCCCGCAACAGGGGCTGATTCACCCCTCCACTTT.

The chain carries TRBV4-2 and TRBJ2-7; 10 bases are a match to TRBD1. V was clipped by 0 bases and J by 2 bases; unmatched bases: 7. Germline V CDR1 and CDR2: LGHNA, YNFKEQ. The CDR3 consists of 17 residues. The CDR3 region has the DNA TGTGCCAGCAGCCAAGAGGGACAGGGGTGGGATGCCTACGAGCAGTACTTC. The encoded protein is CASSQEGQGWDAYEQYF.

This chain connects TRBV27 to TRBJ1-2; perhaps TRBD1 as D (6 bases). The CDR3 runs to 15 residues. The germline gives CDR1 MNHEY, CDR2 SMNVEV (reference sequence). V was pared by 6 bases and J by 3 bases, with 17 bases between. The CDR3 nucleotides are TGTGCCAGCAGCCGATCGGCGGGGGGCGACTATGGCTACACCTTC. This codes for CASSRSAGGDYGYTF.

The V call is TRBV30, the J call TRBJ2-5; TRBD1 aligns across 11 bases. From germline, CDR1 is GTSNPN and CDR2 SVGIG (reference sequence). CDR3 size: 15 residues. The V and J ends lost 2 bases and 4 bases, in that order; junction bases with no gene match: 6. The chain's CDR3 is CAWSRTGGVRETQYF. CDR3 coding DNA: TGTGCCTGGAGTAGGACAGGGGGCGTACGAGAGACCCAGTACTTC.

The genes are TRBV6-5 and TRBJ1-1, with D unclear. Germline V gene sequence: CDR1 MNHEY, CDR2 SVGAGI. The V end was cut by 2 bases, the J end by 8 bases, with 15 bases between. The length of the CDR3 is 14 residues. For the CDR3, the DNA is TGTGCCAGCAGTTACGACGCGTTGGGCCCCGAAGCTTTCTTT. It specifies CASSYDALGPEAFF.

This clone was detected a few times. The CDR3 region has the DNA TGTGCCTGGAGAGGACAGGGGGTGAGCTCCTACGAGCAGTACTTC. Translation: CAWRGQGVSSYEQYF. This chain uses TRBV30 with TRBJ2-7; TRBD1 agrees at 10 bases. The germline V gene encodes CDR1 GTSNPN and CDR2 SVGIG (reference sequence). This CDR3 spans 15 amino acids. V dropped 3 bases and J dropped 0; count of bases not matched to a gene: 5.

Of note for this clone: The same CDR3 is also encoded by other DNA sequences in this sample. This sequence joins TRBV18 and TRBJ1-2, with a weak D call TRBD1 (5 bases). Trimming took off 2 bases at V and 3 bases at J, with 7 bases between the two ends. There are 13 residues in the CDR3. The germline V gene encodes CDR1 KGHSH and CDR2 LQKENI. CDR3 residues: CASSPGGDYGYTF. The CDR3, as DNA: TGTGCCAGCTCACCAGGGGGGGACTATGGCTACACCTTC.

This chain links TRBV27 with TRBJ2-7; D possibly corresponds to TRBD2 (5 bases). Between the trimmed V and J ends, which lost 6 bases and 9 bases, there was a span of 18 bases. Per the germline V gene, CDR1 is MNHEY and CDR2 is SMNVEV (reference sequence). The CDR3 is made up of 13 amino acids. The CDR3 DNA sequence: TGTGCCAGCAGGAAAGAGCGGTCCCAACGGCAGTACTTC. It specifies CASRKERSQRQYF.

The gene calls are TRBV19 and TRBJ2-5; 8 bases line up with TRBD2. The germline gives CDR1 LNHDA, CDR2 SQIVND (reference sequence). This CDR3 region has 15 residues. J lost 1 base, V lost 7 bases, and 8 bases had no gene match. CDR3 loop: CASTSGGAIQETQYF. The CDR3 DNA follows: TGTGCCAGTACCTCGGGGGGGGCTATCCAAGAGACCCAGTACTTC.